The TCR beta chain under discussion was sequenced for a study of cytomegalovirus exposure and HLA in healthy donors. The V gene end was trimmed by 9 bases and the J gene end by 7 bases; junction bases not matched to a gene: 4. The CDR3 runs 11 residues. Germline values: CDR1 MDHEN, CDR2 SYDVKM. Primers for the PCR totalled 60 Vbeta and 13 Jbeta. The repertoire was sequenced with immunoSEQ multiplex PCR; TCRdb's copy has only in-frame clones and lacks some. Found here are roughly 140,000 clones, 80% to 90% of them singletons; the top ten hold 2% to 2.5%. Study-level findings and limits: Links to common viral pathogens appeared, in a later analysis, for several of the most significant clusters.

Remarks on this clone: Its antigen is as yet unknown.

Sequencing input: PBMCs. This chain connects TRBV28 to TRBJ2-7, with 9 bases aligning to TRBD1. The clonotype was recovered from a young woman in good health and CMV-seronegative. The CDR3 is CASGQGFEQYF. DNA for the CDR3: TGTGCCAGTGGACAGGGGTTTGAGCAGTACTTC.